Listed here are 12 T cell receptor beta chains from one sample, sequenced in a study of blood T cell repertoires in COVID-19. Libraries were prepared by immunoSEQ multiplex PCR; TCRdb keeps only in-frame clonotypes and omits some of them. The sample holds 250,000 to 350,000 clones, around 90% seen once. Sequences were obtained from peripheral blood. Receptor source: a woman in her 40s who had recovered from COVID-19.

The chain combines TRBV19 with TRBJ2-7; TRBD2 aligns across 10 bases. After removal of 10 bases from V and 5 bases from J, the junction contained 8 bases not matched to a gene. This CDR3 comprises 13 residues. Germline V CDR1 and CDR2: LNHDA, SQIVND (reference sequence). The DNA for the CDR3 is TGTGCCACCAGACTAGCGGGCGGAGACGAGCAGTACTTC. The encoded protein is CATRLAGGDEQYF.

The chain joins TRBV15 to TRBJ2-7; 8 positions agree with TRBD1. Germline assignment: CDR1 LNHNV and CDR2 YYDKDF (reference sequence). The V and J ends lost 5 bases and 3 bases, in that order; junction bases with no gene match: 6. This CDR3 spans 14 amino acids. DNA of the CDR3: TGTGCCACCAGCTTCGGGACAGGATTCTACGAGCAGTACTTC. Translation gives CATSFGTGFYEQYF.

The V gene is TRBV29-1, the J gene TRBJ2-1; 13 nucleotides align to TRBD2. Germline V gene sequence: CDR1 SQVTM, CDR2 ANQGSEA. This CDR3 is built from 17 residues. Germline trimming cut 6 bases from V and 5 bases from J; bases unmatched to any gene: 13. The CDR3 region is CSVSYLGTSGIDNEQFF. For the CDR3, the DNA is TGCAGCGTCTCCTATCTTGGGACTAGCGGGATCGACAATGAGCAGTTCTTC.

The chain couples TRBV5-4 to TRBJ1-1; maybe TRBD1 (6 bases). This CDR3 has 13 amino acids. Germline CDR1 SGHNT, CDR2 YYREEE (reference sequence). The V and J ends lost 6 bases and 3 bases respectively, with 12 bases between them. The CDR3 coding sequence is TGTGCCAGCACCCTACAGGGATACACTGAAGCTTTCTTT. Protein: CASTLQGYTEAFF.

The V and J genes are TRBV5-1 and TRBJ2-5; D is unresolved. The length of the CDR3 is 16 residues. Looked up from germline, CDR1 is SGHRS and CDR2 is YFSETQ. Trimming cost V 0 bases and J 0 bases, with 12 bases left between them. Here the CDR3 DNA reads TGCGCCAGCAGCTTGGCCCGTGACACCAACCAAGAGACCCAGTACTTC. Translating gives CASSLARDTNQETQYF.

The chain recombines TRBV6-5 with TRBJ2-5; possible D gene TRBD2, 6 bases. The length of the CDR3 is 13 residues. V dropped 5 bases and J dropped 5 bases, with 12 bases sitting between them. Germline values: CDR1 MNHEY, CDR2 SVGAGI. The CDR3 DNA sequence: TGTGCCAGCAGTCCCGGGGGTTGGGAGACCCAGTACTTC. This encodes CASSPGGWETQYF.

The chain employs TRBV7-8 and TRBJ2-7; 9 bases match TRBD2. The CDR3 has 15 amino acids. V lost 4 bases, J lost 3 bases, and 7 bases stayed unmatched. From germline, CDR1 is SGHVS and CDR2 FQNEAQ. The CDR3 sequence: CASSYSVAGDYEQYF. The CDR3 region has the DNA TGTGCCAGCAGCTATTCGGTAGCGGGAGACTACGAGCAGTACTTC.

The chain carries TRBV11-2 and TRBJ1-1; possible D gene TRBD1, 6 bases. The germline V gene encodes CDR1 SGHAT and CDR2 FQNNGV. CDR3 length: 15 amino acids. Trimming cost V 0 bases and J 8 bases, with 16 bases left between them. The CDR3 region is CASSLDGTGSEEAFF. In DNA, the CDR3 is TGTGCCAGCAGCTTAGACGGAACAGGGTCGGAAGAAGCTTTCTTT.

Turning to this clone: Other DNA sequences in the same sample also yield this CDR3. V and J are TRBV12-3 or TRBV12-4 and TRBJ1-1; 8 bases map to TRBD1. Losses at the gene ends were 3 bases for V and 4 bases for J; bases not matched to a gene: 1. This CDR3 contains 13 residues. In DNA, the CDR3 is TGTGCCAGCAGTTTGGGGACAGGCACTGAAGCTTTCTTT. This gives the protein CASSLGTGTEAFF.

This sequence joins TRBV5-1 and TRBJ1-1; D uncertain. Trimming stripped 4 bases from V and 1 base from J, with 14 bases between. The germline V gene encodes CDR1 SGHRS and CDR2 YFSETQ. The CDR3 covers 15 residues. CDR3 coding DNA: TGCGCCAGCAGCCCCCAAGCCTCAGGGAACACTGAAGCTTTCTTT. Amino acids: CASSPQASGNTEAFF.

This chain links TRBV7-8 with TRBJ1-5; TRBD1 matches at 10 bases. This CDR3 has 19 amino acids. Germline V CDR1 and CDR2: SGHVS, FQNEAQ. V lost 3 bases and J lost 3; bases outside the gene matches: 14. The CDR3 region has the DNA TGTGCCAGCAGCTTTCTTCCGACAGGGGGCGGTATTACCAATCAGCCCCAGCATTTT. This encodes CASSFLPTGGGITNQPQHF.

This chain connects TRBV7-6 to TRBJ2-2; D may be TRBD2 (6 bases). The CDR3 has 16 amino acids. V was pared by 3 bases and J by 3 bases, with 14 bases between. CDR1 SGHVS and CDR2 FNYEAQ come from the germline V gene. DNA for the CDR3: TGTGCCAGCAGCTTCGGGGGACTCGGTGACACCGGGGAGCTGTTTTTT. This sequence encodes CASSFGGLGDTGELFF.